Below are 7 T cell receptor beta chains sequenced from a single sample in a study of tissue T cells after allogeneic stem cell transplantation. The data were produced by immunoSEQ multiplex PCR, yet TCRdb's version contains in-frame clones alone and is incomplete. In the table there are some 11,000 clones, roughly two fifths of which are singletons. As for time point: mouse harvest day 7 after allogeneic transplant. Tail vein injection delivered 10^7 T-cell-depleted bone marrow cells and 10^6 splenic CD5+ T cells. The sample consisted of skin. Every receptor here comes from a female BALB/c mouse given C57BL/6 T cells with graft-versus-host disease after an allogeneic hematopoietic cell transplant.

For this clone: Gene names refer to mouse genes. The read gets to within 1 residue of the CDR3 end, and the germline J gene fills in the rest. The V and J genes are TRBV15 and TRBJ2-5; D unresolved. The V end was cut by 1 base, the J end by 0 bases, with 5 bases between. The length of the CDR3 is 14 residues. Germline values: CDR1 SGHND, CDR2 FRSKSL. CDR3 in amino acids: CASSLGFNQDTQYF. The part of the CDR3 DNA that was read is TGTGCCAGCAGTTTAGGATTTAACCAAGACACCCAGTAC.

This clone was recorded once. The gene names given are mouse names. The read ends 1 residue before the CDR3 terminus; that terminus is restored from the germline J gene. This rearrangement joins TRBV3 to TRBJ1-2; 10 bases line up with TRBD1. There are 14 residues in the CDR3. The germline V gene encodes CDR1 SNHLY and CDR2 FYNGKV (reference sequence). V was clipped by 1 base and J by 6 bases; unmatched bases: 2. The CDR3 sequence: CASSLETGGADYTF. The DNA read from the CDR3 is TGTGCCAGCAGCTTAGAGACAGGGGGCGCCGACTACACC.

Note on this clone: The listed genes are named as in mouse. The read falls 1 residue short of the CDR3 end, and the missing part is taken from the germline J gene. The same CDR3 also results from other DNA sequences found in this sample. This sequence joins TRBV31 and TRBJ2-7; 12 positions match TRBD2. The germline V gene encodes CDR1 GKSSPN and CDR2 SITVG. After removal of 3 bases from V and 7 bases from J, the junction contained 7 bases not matched to a gene. The CDR3 extends over 14 amino acids. The part of the CDR3 DNA that was read is TGTGCCTGGAGCCTGACTGGGGGGGCGCGGGAACAGTAC. It translates to CAWSLTGGAREQY. The whole CDR3 reads CAWSLTGGAREQYF.

This clone appeared a few times. Mouse germline and gene names are used. The sequenced fragment ends 1 residue before the CDR3 boundary, so the rest is inferred from the germline J gene. The chain recombines TRBV5 with TRBJ2-7, with D unclear. CDR1 LGHNA and CDR2 YNLKQL come from the germline V gene (reference sequence). The CDR3 runs to 12 residues. The ends were cut back, 3 bases at V and 0 bases at J, with 3 bases in the middle. The CDR3 DNA, read in part, is TGTGCCAGCAGCCAGAGCTCCTATGAACAGTAC. Translating it yields CASSQSSYEQY. In full, the CDR3 is CASSQSSYEQYF.

This clone was recorded a few times. Mouse gene names and germline throughout. The CDR3 end is not reached by the read, which stops 1 residue before it; the germline J gene fills it in. V is TRBV13-2 and J is TRBJ2-1; TRBD1 matches 7 bases. The CDR3 is 15 amino acids. J lost 1 base, V lost 3 bases, and 4 bases had no gene match. In germline, CDR1 is NNHNN, CDR2 SYGAGS (reference sequence). The CDR3 sequence: CASGVFRGNYAEQFF. CDR3 DNA, as far as it was read: TGTGCCAGCGGTGTCTTCAGGGGGAACTATGCTGAGCAGTTC.

Concerning this clone itself: The listed genes are named as in mouse. The CDR3 end lies 1 residue beyond the end of the read and is filled in from the germline J gene. The rearrangement links TRBV26 to TRBJ2-3, with 12 bases lining up with TRBD2. In germline, CDR1 is KGHPV, CDR2 FQNQEV (reference sequence). The CDR3 extends over 15 amino acids. Germline trimming cut 6 bases from V and 3 bases from J; bases unmatched to any gene: 4. The DNA read from the CDR3 is TGTGCCAGCAGGACTGGGGGGGCGCGGGCAGAAACGCTGTAT. Translating it yields CASRTGGARAETLY. The CDR3 in its entirety is CASRTGGARAETLYF.

Note on this clone: The gene symbols are mouse symbols. Read coverage stops 1 residue before the CDR3 terminus; the germline J gene supplies the remainder. V gene TRBV12-1 combines with J gene TRBJ2-3; TRBD2 matches at 10 bases. The ends lost 2 bases at V and 2 bases at J; junction bases unmatched: 6. Per the germline V gene, CDR1 is SGHSN and CDR2 is HYEKVE. This CDR3 spans 16 amino acids. CDR3 sequence reads: CASSPDWGSVAETLYF. The DNA read from the CDR3 is TGTGCCAGCTCTCCGGACTGGGGGTCTGTTGCAGAAACGCTGTAT.